Included here is one T cell receptor (beta chain) sequence, with context. There is no known antigen for this receptor. Base qualities are not at hand, and no much larger clone is one base apart. The data originate from a study of T cells in Graves' hyperthyroidism and ophthalmopathy (dated by TCRdb to the late 2010s). For the wider study: Peripheral blood was collected at initial diagnosis, before any treatment. To identify TCR V-J signatures that set the groups apart, the researchers used a discovery cohort of 100 patients, made up of fewer than 50 with Graves' ophthalmopathy and 55 to 65 with stable Graves' hyperthyroidism. Whether ophthalmopathy could be predicted prospectively was tested in an independent validation cohort made up of 18 to 20 hyperthyroidism patients plus 17 patients who later progressed to ophthalmopathy. The 100 discovery patients were divided at random into training and test sets in a 7:3 ratio. The study also compared thyroid tissue and blood T-cell repertoires from five or six Graves' hyperthyroidism patients. Once sampling was done, hyperthyroidism patients were given methimazole at a starting dose of 30 mg daily, whereas ophthalmopathy patients were given high-dose intravenous methylprednisolone. The paper reports TCR Vbeta CDR3 sequencing of some 140 peripheral blood samples: some 44 ophthalmopathy, over 70 hyperthyroidism and 17 progressor patients. Findings and caveats that apply to the study as a whole: In validation, the model predicted progression to ophthalmopathy a median of 6.5 months before onset, with roughly 68% sensitivity and just under 75% specificity. No statistical method was used to fix the sample size in advance, and group allocation was not hidden from the investigators. A model built on a 13 V-J signature distinguished ophthalmopathy from stable hyperthyroidism, reaching about 88% sensitivity and approximately 81% specificity in cross-validation and 80%/75% in testing. Blood samples also contained most of the expanded thyroid clonotypes (frequency above 0.001), which suggests that blood repertoires may reflect thyroid immune responses.

Ophthalmopathy patients had moderately to severely active disease, Clinical Activity Score of at least 3, NOSPECS grade of at least 4, and duration under 3 months. Patients with uncontrolled infections, other autoimmune diseases, pregnancy or lactation were excluded. Diagnoses were based on clinical symptoms, serum thyroxine and TRAb, thyroid ultrasound and orbital computed tomography. PBMCs were isolated from 10 ml of fresh peripheral blood by Ficoll-Paque density gradient centrifugation. Total RNA was extracted with Trizol reagent, and quality was checked on an Agilent 2100 Bioanalyzer. The CDR3 goes from the cysteine to the phenylalanine over 15 residues. Only CDR3 DNA remains: 45 bases, in frame from the first base. Reading the germline V gene gives CDR1 MGHRA and CDR2 YSYEKL. Between the V and J ends, shortened by 4 bases and 1 base respectively, the junction contains 14 bases. The TCR beta CDR3 regions were amplified from the RNA transcripts. The TCR CDR3 was subjected to a first round of RT-PCR using the HTBI primer set and the Qiagen OneStep RT-PCR kit. Libraries were constructed in a second round of multiplex PCR, after which size selection and purification were performed. Paired-end sequencing of the libraries was performed with 100 bp reads on an Illumina HiSeq2000. Per the original workflow: SOAPnuke was used to process the raw data, throwing out any read that contained adapters or uncalled bases, had a mean Phred below 15, or lacked an exact constant-primer or identifier match. COPE v1.2.5 was used to merge high-quality paired reads, and clonotypes were defined as unique nucleotide sequences. MiTCR v1.1 was used to align the clonotypes against IMGT TRBV, TRBD and TRBJ reference segments. The analysis was restricted to V-J combinations with a frequency above 0.0001, which together covered 99.2% of the repertoires. A TCS score was defined as the ratio between F50 (clonal expansion) and ExV (chaos), using BLOSUM62-based TCRdist between CDR3 peptides within each V-J. Welch's t-statistics and random forest reduced around 520 V-J features to roughly 13, which were used in a naive Bayes classifier (R e1071). The public reads were run again by TCRdb, first through fastp at Q25 and then through MiXCR, and only productive beta chains were kept. Every CDR3 protein is listed once, alongside the most common genes and DNA of its rows. These V and J calls derive from TCRdb rather than the authors' analysis. In all, the sample holds fewer than 500,000 distinct CDR3 sequences, and roughly 14% of those were seen once. Roughly an eighth of the sample lies in the top ten.

The clonotype was recovered from a man younger than 30 with Graves' ophthalmopathy. Sequencing input: blood. The sequence links TRBV4-1 to TRBJ2-7; the D gene cannot be resolved reliably. The DNA is TGCGCCAGCAGCCTTTCTGTGGACCTATCCTACGAGCAGTACTTC. Translated, this is CASSLSVDLSYEQYF.